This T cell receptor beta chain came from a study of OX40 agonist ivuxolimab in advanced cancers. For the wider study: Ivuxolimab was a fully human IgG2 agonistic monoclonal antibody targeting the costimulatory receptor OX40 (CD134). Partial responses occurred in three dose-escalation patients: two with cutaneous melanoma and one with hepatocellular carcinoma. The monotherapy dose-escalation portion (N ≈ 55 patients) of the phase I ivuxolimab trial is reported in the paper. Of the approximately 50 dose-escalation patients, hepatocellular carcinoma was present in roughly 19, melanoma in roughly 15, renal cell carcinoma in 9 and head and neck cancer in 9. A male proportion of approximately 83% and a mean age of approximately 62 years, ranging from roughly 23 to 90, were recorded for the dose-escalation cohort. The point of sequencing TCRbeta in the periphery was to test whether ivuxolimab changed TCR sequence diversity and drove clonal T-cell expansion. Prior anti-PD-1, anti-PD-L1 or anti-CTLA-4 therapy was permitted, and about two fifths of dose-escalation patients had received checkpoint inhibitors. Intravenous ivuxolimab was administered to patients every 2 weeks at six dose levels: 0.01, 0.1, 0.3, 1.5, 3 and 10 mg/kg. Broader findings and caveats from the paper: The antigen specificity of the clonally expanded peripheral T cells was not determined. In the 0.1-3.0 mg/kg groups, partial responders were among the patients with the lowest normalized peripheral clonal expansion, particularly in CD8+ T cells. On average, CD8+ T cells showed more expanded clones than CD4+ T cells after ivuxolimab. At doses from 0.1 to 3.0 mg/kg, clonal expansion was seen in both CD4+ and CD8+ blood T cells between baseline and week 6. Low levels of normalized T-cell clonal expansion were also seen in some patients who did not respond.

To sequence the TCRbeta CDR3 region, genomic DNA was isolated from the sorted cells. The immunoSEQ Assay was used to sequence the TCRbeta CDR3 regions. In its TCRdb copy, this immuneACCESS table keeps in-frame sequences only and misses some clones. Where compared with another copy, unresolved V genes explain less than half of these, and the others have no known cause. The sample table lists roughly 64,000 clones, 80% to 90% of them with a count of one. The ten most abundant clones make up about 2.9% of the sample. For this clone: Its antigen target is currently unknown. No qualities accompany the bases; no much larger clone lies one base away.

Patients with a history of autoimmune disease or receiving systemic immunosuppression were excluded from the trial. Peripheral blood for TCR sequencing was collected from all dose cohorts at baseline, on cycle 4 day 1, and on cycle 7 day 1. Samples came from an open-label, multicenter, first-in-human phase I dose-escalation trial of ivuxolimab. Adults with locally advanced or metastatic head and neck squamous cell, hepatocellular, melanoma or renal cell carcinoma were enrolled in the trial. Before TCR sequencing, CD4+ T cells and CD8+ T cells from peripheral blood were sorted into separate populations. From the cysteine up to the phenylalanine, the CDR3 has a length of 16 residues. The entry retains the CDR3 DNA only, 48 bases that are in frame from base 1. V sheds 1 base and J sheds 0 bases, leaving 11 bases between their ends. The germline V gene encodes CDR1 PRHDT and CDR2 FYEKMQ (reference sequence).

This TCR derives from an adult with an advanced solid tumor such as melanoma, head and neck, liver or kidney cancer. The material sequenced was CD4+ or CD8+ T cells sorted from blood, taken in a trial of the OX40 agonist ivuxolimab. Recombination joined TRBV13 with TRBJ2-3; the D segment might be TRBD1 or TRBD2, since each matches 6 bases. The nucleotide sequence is TGTGCCAGCAGCTTAGAGGGGGGACCCAGCACAGATACGCAGTATTTT. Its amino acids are CASSLEGGPSTDTQYF.